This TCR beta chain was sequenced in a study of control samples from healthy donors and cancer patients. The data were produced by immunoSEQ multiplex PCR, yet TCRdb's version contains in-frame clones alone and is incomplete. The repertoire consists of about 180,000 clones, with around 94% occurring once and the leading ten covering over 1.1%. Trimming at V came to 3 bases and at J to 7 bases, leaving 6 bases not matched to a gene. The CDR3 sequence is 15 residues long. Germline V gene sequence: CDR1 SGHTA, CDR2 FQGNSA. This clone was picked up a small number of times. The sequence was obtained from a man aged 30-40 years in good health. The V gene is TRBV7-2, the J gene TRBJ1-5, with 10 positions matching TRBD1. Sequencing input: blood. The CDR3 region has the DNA TGTGCCAGCAGCTTCGGACAGGGGGGCGGGCAGCCCCAGCATTTT. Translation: CASSFGQGGGQPQHF.